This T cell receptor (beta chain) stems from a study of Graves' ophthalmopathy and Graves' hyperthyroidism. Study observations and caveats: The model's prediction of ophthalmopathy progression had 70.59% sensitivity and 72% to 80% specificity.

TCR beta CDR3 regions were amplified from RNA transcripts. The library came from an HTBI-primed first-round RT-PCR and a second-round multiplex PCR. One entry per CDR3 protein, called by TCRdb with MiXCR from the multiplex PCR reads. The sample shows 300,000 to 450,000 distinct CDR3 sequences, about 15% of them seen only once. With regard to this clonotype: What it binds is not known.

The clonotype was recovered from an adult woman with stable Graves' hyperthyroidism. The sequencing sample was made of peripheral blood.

CDR3 nucleotides: TGTGCCACCCGGGGGAACTATAATTCACCCCTCCACTTT. This gives the protein CATRGNYNSPLHF. The genes are TRBV6-5 and TRBJ1-6, with a weak D call TRBD1 (5 bases). Between the trimmed V and J ends, which lost 10 bases and 3 bases, there was a span of 10 bases. Germline values: CDR1 MNHEY, CDR2 SVGAGI. The CDR3 totals 13 residues.